Reported below is one T cell receptor beta chain. Its antigen is still unknown. Trimming at V came to 6 bases and at J to 7 bases, leaving 12 bases not matched to a gene. Germline-derived CDR1 and CDR2 are MGHDK and SYGVNS. The CDR3 contains 15 residues. This entry belongs to a study of siplizumab effects on memory and regulatory T cells. Overall study results and limits: Mapping to unstimulated subsets was achieved for only a minor fraction of alloreactive clones.

Repertoires were generated with immunoSEQ multiplex PCR, while TCRdb's copy carries only in-frame clones and drops some. The table has over 100,000 clones, 92% seen once. The chain is built from TRBV25-1 and TRBJ2-7; 10 bases are a match to TRBD2. Sequences were obtained from Tregs sorted from blood. The receptor was isolated from a human donor in good health. The DNA for the CDR3 is TGTGCCAGCAGCCTAACTAGCGGGGCTCCAAAGGAGCAGTACTTC. It encodes CASSLTSGAPKEQYF.